The rows below give T cell receptor beta chains drawn from one sample of a study of cytomegalovirus exposure and HLA in healthy donors. Assay: immunoSEQ multiplex PCR; the TCRdb copy retains only in-frame clones and omits some. The data hold roughly 110,000 clones, with 70% to 75% observed a single time. The source material was PBMCs. All receptors derive from a female donor in good health and CMV-seronegative. The CDR3 runs from the conserved cysteine through the conserved F or W. A D gene is named only where the DNA matches it firmly. Not every row has a clone size; where given, it reads once, few, many or a size class.

J: TRBJ2-1
size: .
D: .
V: TRBV25-1
DNA: TGTGCCAGCAGTGAATGGTCTAGTAGCAATGAGCAGTTCTTC
CDR3: CASSEWSSSNEQFF

J: TRBJ2-7
size: .
D: .
V: TRBV28
DNA: TGTGCCAGCAGTTATCAGGGATTCGAGCAGTACTTC
CDR3: CASSYQGFEQYF

J: TRBJ1-5
size: .
D: .
V: TRBV28
DNA: TGTGCCAGCAGACCTATTCGGGACACCAATCAGCCCCAGCATTTT
CDR3: CASRPIRDTNQPQHF

J: TRBJ2-1
size: .
D: TRBD2
V: TRBV10-1
DNA: TGCGCCAGCAGTGCTAGCGGGAGCAGGAATGAGCAGTTCTTC
CDR3: CASSASGSRNEQFF

J: TRBJ2-2
size: .
D: TRBD1
V: TRBV27
DNA: TGTGCCAGCAGTTTATGGTGGACAGGGAACACCGGGGAGCTGTTTTTT
CDR3: CASSLWWTGNTGELFF

J: TRBJ1-2
size: .
D: TRBD1
V: TRBV7-9
DNA: TGTGCCAGCAGCCTCAACAGGGGTGGTGGCTACACCTTC
CDR3: CASSLNRGGGYTF

J: TRBJ2-1
size: .
D: TRBD2
V: TRBV19
DNA: TGTGCCAGTAATCGATTTAGCGGGAGCGATGAGCAGTTCTTC
CDR3: CASNRFSGSDEQFF

J: TRBJ1-2
size: .
D: .
V: TRBV7-9
DNA: TGTGCCAGCAGCTTAGTTCCTGGGGGCTCTTATGGCTACACCTTC
CDR3: CASSLVPGGSYGYTF

J: TRBJ2-1
size: .
D: .
V: TRBV6-4
DNA: TGTGCCAGCAGTGACTCGGTTGGTGGGCCCTACAATGAGCAGTTCTTC
CDR3: CASSDSVGGPYNEQFF

J: TRBJ2-1
size: .
D: .
V: TRBV5-4
DNA: TGTGCCAGCAGCTTGGAGACGGGGGATGAGCAGTTCTTC
CDR3: CASSLETGDEQFF

J: TRBJ1-1
size: .
D: .
V: TRBV18
DNA: TGTGCCAGCTCACCCTCACAGCAGTCGAACACTGAAGCTTTCTTT
CDR3: CASSPSQQSNTEAFF

J: TRBJ1-2
size: .
D: TRBD1
V: TRBV4-1
DNA: TGCGCCAGCAGCCCGCTGGGACAGAGGGGTAGAGATGGCTACACCTTC
CDR3: CASSPLGQRGRDGYTF

J: TRBJ2-3
size: .
D: TRBD1
V: TRBV10-1
DNA: TGCGCCAGCAGCGACCGGACAGGTCACACAGATACGCAGTATTTT
CDR3: CASSDRTGHTDTQYF

J: TRBJ2-7
size: .
D: .
V: TRBV6-1
DNA: TGTGCCAGCAAAGTACAGGCCTACGAGCAGTACTTC
CDR3: CASKVQAYEQYF

J: TRBJ2-1
size: few
D: TRBD2
V: TRBV6-4
DNA: TGTGCCAGCAGTCCGGGACTAGCGGCTTACAATGAGCAGTTCTTC
CDR3: CASSPGLAAYNEQFF

J: TRBJ1-1
size: .
D: .
V: TRBV7-2
DNA: TGTGCCAGCAGCTTAGGACCCGGGGGTAGCACTGAAGCTTTCTTT
CDR3: CASSLGPGGSTEAFF

J: TRBJ2-5
size: .
D: .
V: TRBV27
DNA: TGTGCCAGCAGTTTATACCCCCTGACCGAGGGCAGGGAGACCCAGTACTTC
CDR3: CASSLYPLTEGRETQYF

J: TRBJ1-1
size: few
D: .
V: TRBV4-3
DNA: TGCGCCAGCAGCCAAGATGTGGCCAGGGGAAACACTGAAGCTTTCTTT
CDR3: CASSQDVARGNTEAFF

J: TRBJ2-1
size: once
D: .
V: TRBV9
DNA: TGTGCCAGCAGCGGTAGCGGCAGACCCACCTACAATGAGCAGTTCTTC
CDR3: CASSGSGRPTYNEQFF

J: TRBJ1-1
size: few
D: TRBD1
V: TRBV29-1
DNA: TGCAGCGTTGAAGGACAGGGGGCCACTGAAGCTTTCTTT
CDR3: CSVEGQGATEAFF

J: TRBJ1-2
size: few
D: .
V: TRBV5-6
DNA: TGTGCCAGCAGCTTGGCCGCGGGGACTGGCTACACCTTC
CDR3: CASSLAAGTGYTF

J: TRBJ2-1
size: .
D: TRBD2
V: TRBV30
DNA: TGTGCCTGGAGCCTTCCCCCTCTAGCGGGAGAACCCTACAATGAGCAGTTCTTC
CDR3: CAWSLPPLAGEPYNEQFF

J: TRBJ2-1
size: .
D: TRBD2
V: TRBV7-3
DNA: TGTGCCAGCAGTCTAGCGGGAGCGAATGAGCAGTTCTTC
CDR3: CASSLAGANEQFF

J: TRBJ1-5
size: .
D: TRBD1
V: TRBV5-1
DNA: TGCGCCAGCAGCTTGTATGGACAGGGGAATCAGCCCCAGCATTTT
CDR3: CASSLYGQGNQPQHF

J: TRBJ2-2
size: .
D: .
V: TRBV5-1
DNA: TGCGCCAGCAGCTCCGAGACAGATATAGGGGAGCTGTTTTTT
CDR3: CASSSETDIGELFF

J: TRBJ2-1
size: .
D: .
V: TRBV9
DNA: TGTGCCAGCAGCGTGAGGGACTCCTACAATGAGCAGTTCTTC
CDR3: CASSVRDSYNEQFF

J: TRBJ1-1
size: .
D: .
V: TRBV6-6
DNA: TGTGCCAGCAGTTACGCGGGGGGGGAGAACACTGAAGCTTTCTTT
CDR3: CASSYAGGENTEAFF

J: TRBJ1-2
size: .
D: .
V: TRBV7-8
DNA: TGTGCCAGCAGCTTAGGCACGGGGGATGGCTATGGCTACACCTTC
CDR3: CASSLGTGDGYGYTF

J: TRBJ1-2
size: .
D: .
V: TRBV27
DNA: TGTGCCAGCAGAGGGGGTTTAGTGAACTATGGCTACACCTTC
CDR3: CASRGGLVNYGYTF

J: TRBJ1-1
size: .
D: TRBD1
V: TRBV2
DNA: TGTGCCAGCAGACCGGGACAGGGGACTGAAGCTTTCTTT
CDR3: CASRPGQGTEAFF

J: TRBJ2-1
size: .
D: TRBD2
V: TRBV7-9
DNA: TGTGCCAGCAGCCCCCCTTTACTAGCGGGGATTTACAATGAGCAGTTCTTC
CDR3: CASSPPLLAGIYNEQFF

J: TRBJ1-2
size: .
D: TRBD1
V: TRBV29-1
DNA: TGCAGCGTTGAAGGGGACAGGGTGCTTTATGGCTACACCTTC
CDR3: CSVEGDRVLYGYTF

J: TRBJ2-7
size: .
D: .
V: TRBV10-3
DNA: TGTGCCATCAGTGGGGGGGGCGGAGCCTACGAGCAGTACTTC
CDR3: CAISGGGGAYEQYF

J: TRBJ2-5
size: .
D: .
V: TRBV28
DNA: TGTGCCAGCAGTTTAGGGCAGTTGGAGACCCAGTACTTC
CDR3: CASSLGQLETQYF

J: TRBJ1-1
size: .
D: TRBD1
V: TRBV19
DNA: TGTGCCAGTGCACGACAGGGAATGAACACTGAAGCTTTCTTT
CDR3: CASARQGMNTEAFF

J: TRBJ2-1
size: .
D: .
V: TRBV28
DNA: TGTGCTATACAGGGCGTCTCATACAATGAGCAGTTCTTC
CDR3: CAIQGVSYNEQFF

J: TRBJ2-7
size: .
D: .
V: TRBV11-2
DNA: TGTGCCAGCAGCTTAGCGGGGGTCGGCGACGAGCAGTACTTC
CDR3: CASSLAGVGDEQYF

J: TRBJ2-7
size: .
D: TRBD2
V: TRBV4-2
DNA: TGTGCCAGCAGCGACGGACTAGCGGGATCCTACGAGCAGTACTTC
CDR3: CASSDGLAGSYEQYF

J: TRBJ2-4
size: .
D: .
V: TRBV10-3
DNA: TGTGCCATCAGTGACCCTTTGGACAGCTTAGTAAACATTCAGTACTTC
CDR3: CAISDPLDSLVNIQYF

J: TRBJ2-3
size: few
D: .
V: TRBV7-2
DNA: TGTGCCAGCAGCTCTAGCACAGATACGCAGTATTTT
CDR3: CASSSSTDTQYF

J: TRBJ2-3
size: once
D: TRBD2
V: TRBV7-6
DNA: TGTGCCAGCAGCCGACTAGCGGGGGCGGTAACAGATACGCAGTATTTT
CDR3: CASSRLAGAVTDTQYF

J: TRBJ2-7
size: once
D: TRBD1
V: TRBV4-1
DNA: TGCGCCAGCAGCCAATCCGAGGGGGCGGCAGGGGCGTTCTACGAGCAGTACTTC
CDR3: CASSQSEGAAGAFYEQYF